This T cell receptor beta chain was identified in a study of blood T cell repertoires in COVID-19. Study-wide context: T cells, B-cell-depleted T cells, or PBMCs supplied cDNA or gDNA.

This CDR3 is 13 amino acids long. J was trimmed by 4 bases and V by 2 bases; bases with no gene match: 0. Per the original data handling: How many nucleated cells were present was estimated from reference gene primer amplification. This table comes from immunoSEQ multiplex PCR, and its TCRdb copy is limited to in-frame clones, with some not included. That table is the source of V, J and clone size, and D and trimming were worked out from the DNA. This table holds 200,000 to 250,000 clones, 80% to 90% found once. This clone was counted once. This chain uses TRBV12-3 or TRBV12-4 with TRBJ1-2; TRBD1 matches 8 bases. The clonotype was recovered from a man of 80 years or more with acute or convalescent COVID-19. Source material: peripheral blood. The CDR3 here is CASSLQGAYGYTF. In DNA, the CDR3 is TGTGCCAGCAGTTTACAGGGGGCCTATGGCTACACCTTC.